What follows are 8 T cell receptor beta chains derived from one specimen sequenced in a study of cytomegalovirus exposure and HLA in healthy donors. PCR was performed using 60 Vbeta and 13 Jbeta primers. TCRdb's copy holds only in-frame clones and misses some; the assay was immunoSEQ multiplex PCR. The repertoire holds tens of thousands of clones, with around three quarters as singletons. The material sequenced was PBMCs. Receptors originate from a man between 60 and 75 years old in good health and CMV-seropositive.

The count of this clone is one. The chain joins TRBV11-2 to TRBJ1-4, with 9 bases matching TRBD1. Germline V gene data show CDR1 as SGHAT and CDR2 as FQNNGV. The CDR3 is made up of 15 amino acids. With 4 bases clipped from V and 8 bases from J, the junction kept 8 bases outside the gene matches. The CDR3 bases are TGTGCCAGCAGCTCCGGGGGACAGGGAGGGGAAAAACTGTTTTTT. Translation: CASSSGGQGGEKLFF.

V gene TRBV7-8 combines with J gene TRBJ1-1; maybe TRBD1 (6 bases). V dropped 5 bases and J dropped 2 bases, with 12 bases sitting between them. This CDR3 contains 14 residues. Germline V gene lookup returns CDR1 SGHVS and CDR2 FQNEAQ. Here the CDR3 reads CASSAGGINTEAFF. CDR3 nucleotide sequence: TGTGCCAGCAGCGCGGGGGGCATCAACACTGAAGCTTTCTTT.

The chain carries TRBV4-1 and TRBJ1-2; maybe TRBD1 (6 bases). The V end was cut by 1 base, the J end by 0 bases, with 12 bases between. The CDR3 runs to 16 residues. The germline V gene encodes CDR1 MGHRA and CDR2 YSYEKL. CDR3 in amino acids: CASSQVATGTNYGYTF. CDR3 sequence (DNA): TGCGCCAGCAGCCAAGTGGCGACAGGAACTAACTATGGCTACACCTTC.

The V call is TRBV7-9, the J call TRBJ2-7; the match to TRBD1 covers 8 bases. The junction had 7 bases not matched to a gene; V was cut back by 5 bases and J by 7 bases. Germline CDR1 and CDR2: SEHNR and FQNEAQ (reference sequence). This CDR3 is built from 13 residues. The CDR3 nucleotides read TGTGCCAGCAGCCCCTTCGACAGGGGAGAGCAGTACTTC. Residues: CASSPFDRGEQYF.

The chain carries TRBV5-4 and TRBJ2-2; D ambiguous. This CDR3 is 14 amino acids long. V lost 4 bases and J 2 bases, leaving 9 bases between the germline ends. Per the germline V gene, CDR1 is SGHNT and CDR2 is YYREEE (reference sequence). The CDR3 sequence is CASSVFVNTGELFF. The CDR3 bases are TGTGCCAGCAGCGTGTTTGTAAACACCGGGGAGCTGTTTTTT.

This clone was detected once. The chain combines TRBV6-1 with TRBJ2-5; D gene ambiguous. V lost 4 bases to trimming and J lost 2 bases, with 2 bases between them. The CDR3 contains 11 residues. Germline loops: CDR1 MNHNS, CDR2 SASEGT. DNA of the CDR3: TGTGCCAGCAGTGCACAAGAGACCCAGTACTTC. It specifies CASSAQETQYF.

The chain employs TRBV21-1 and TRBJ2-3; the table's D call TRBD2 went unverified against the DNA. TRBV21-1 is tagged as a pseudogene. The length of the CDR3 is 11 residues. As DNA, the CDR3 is TGTGCCAGCAGCCCTGGGGGGACGCAGTATTTT. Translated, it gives CASSPGGTQYF.

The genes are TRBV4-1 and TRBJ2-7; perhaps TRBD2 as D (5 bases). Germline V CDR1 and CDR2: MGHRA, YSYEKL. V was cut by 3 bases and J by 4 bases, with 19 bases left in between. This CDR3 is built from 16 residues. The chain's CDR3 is CASSHRSVVGEYEQYF. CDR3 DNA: TGCGCCAGCAGCCATCGGTCGGTTGTCGGGGAATACGAGCAGTACTTC.